This TCR beta chain derives from a study of Ad26.COV2.S vaccination and SARS-CoV-2 variants. Study-level information: A participant enrolled in the COV1001 Ad26.COV2.S trial arm provided the sample.

The repertoire was sequenced with immunoSEQ multiplex PCR; TCRdb's copy has only in-frame clones and lacks some. The sample has roughly 350,000 clones, 65% to 90% seen once; the top ten hold roughly 10%. Treatment described: around 19 received Ad26.COV2.S at low or high dose, single or two shots; 5 received placebo; per-sample allocation not given. It was on day 63 after the first vaccine or placebo injection that samples were taken. Aged 18-55 years, donor was enrolled in Boston in 2020. The shot given was an Ad26 vector that makes Wuhan-strain SARS-CoV-2 spike. Germline CDR1 SGHTA, CDR2 FQGNSA. The CDR3 extends over 14 amino acids. The junction had 8 bases not matched to a gene; V was cut back by 5 bases and J by 7 bases. With respect to this clone: Its antigen is still unknown.

Study conclusions and caveats: The study found similar non-spike TCR breadth in vaccine and placebo recipients.

The input for sequencing was peripheral blood, taken in a trial of Ad26.COV2.S vaccine versus placebo. This TCR was sampled from a person between 18 and 65 years old who received the Ad26.COV2.S COVID-19 vaccine or a placebo. The rearrangement uses TRBV7-2 and TRBJ2-1, with TRBD2 identical over 7 bases. The CDR3 loop is CASSPTMGGNEQFF. In nucleotides, the CDR3 is TGTGCCAGCAGCCCGACTATGGGGGGGAATGAGCAGTTCTTC.